These 17 T cell receptor beta chains were all obtained from the same sample, sequenced in a study of blood T cell repertoires in COVID-19 (dated by TCRdb to 2018 to 2021). The method behind the library was the immunoSEQ multiplex PCR assay. TCRdb stores this immuneACCESS table with in-frame sequences only. Part of the clones is absent; in the studies checked, under half of the shortfall reflects unresolved V genes, and no reason is known for the rest. This sample gives over 200,000 clones in total; around 88% of them show up just once. 4.5% to 7% of the sample lies in the top ten. The specimen was peripheral blood. The receptors were sampled from an older man with acute or convalescent COVID-19.

This chain links TRBV7-2 with TRBJ2-7, with TRBD2 as a possible D gene (5 bases). Germline V gene lookup returns CDR1 SGHTA and CDR2 FQGNSA. The CDR3 extends over 15 amino acids. V lost 4 bases, J lost 6 bases, and 19 bases lay in between. CDR3 sequence: CASSSPPLLEGEQYF. Here the CDR3 DNA reads TGTGCCAGCAGCTCCCCCCCCCTACTAGAAGGCGAGCAGTACTTC.

The chain joins TRBV7-9 to TRBJ2-7, with D possibly TRBD1 on 6 matching bases. The CDR3 spans 13 residues. CDR1 is SEHNR and CDR2 is FQNEAQ in the germline V gene (reference sequence). V was clipped by 4 bases and J by 5 bases, with 12 bases between them. This chain's CDR3 is CASSSRRDNEQYF. The DNA of the CDR3 is TGTGCCAGCAGCTCGCGCCGGGACAACGAGCAGTACTTC.

The V call is TRBV5-1, the J call TRBJ2-2, with TRBD2 matching over 10 bases. CDR3 size: 15 residues. The germline CDR1 and CDR2 sequences are SGHRS and YFSETQ. V shed 4 bases, J shed 6 bases, and the junction held 6 bases outside the gene matches. The CDR3 bases are TGCGCCAGCAGCCTTCTAGCGGGAGAGGCCGGGGAGCTGTTTTTT. The encoded protein is CASSLLAGEAGELFF.

This clone was recorded only once. This chain connects TRBV27 to TRBJ2-3; D possibly corresponds to TRBD2 (5 bases). CDR1 MNHEY and CDR2 SMNVEV come from the germline V gene (reference sequence). Trimming pared 5 bases from V and 0 bases from J, leaving 9 bases between. The CDR3 covers 14 residues. CDR3 bases: TGTGCCAGCAGTGTGCTAGCTAGCACAGATACGCAGTATTTT. Protein: CASSVLASTDTQYF.

This clone was picked up a small number of times. The chain uses TRBV27 and TRBJ1-4; maybe TRBD1 (5 bases). Germline values: CDR1 MNHEY, CDR2 SMNVEV (reference sequence). Trimming removed 2 bases at V and 7 bases at J, with 8 bases between. The CDR3 is 13 residues long. The CDR3: CASSLAGGEKLFF. CDR3 DNA: TGTGCCAGCAGTTTAGCCGGGGGTGAAAAACTGTTTTTT.

The chain employs TRBV7-9 and TRBJ1-2; 9 nucleotides line up with TRBD1. The trim removed 5 bases at V and 8 bases at J, leaving 6 bases unmatched. The CDR3 has 13 residues. The germline V gene has CDR1 SEHNR and CDR2 FQNEAQ (reference sequence). The CDR3 DNA is TGTGCCAGCAGCCTTACAGGGGGCCGGGGCTACACCTTC. Translated: CASSLTGGRGYTF.

The chain has TRBV11-2 and TRBJ2-3; 13 bases align to TRBD2. This CDR3 spans 17 amino acids. Germline lookup yields CDR1 SGHAT and CDR2 FQNNGV. The trim removed 1 base at V and 6 bases at J, leaving 7 bases unmatched. The CDR3 DNA is TGTGCCAGCAGCTTAGCCGGACTAGCGGGAGTTTCGGATACGCAGTATTTT. It specifies CASSLAGLAGVSDTQYF.

J is TRBJ1-1 and V is TRBV5-4; TRBD1 aligns across 8 bases. Unmatched junction bases numbered 0, after V lost 5 bases and J lost 3 bases. CDR1 is SGHNT, CDR2 YYREEE, per germline (reference sequence). This CDR3 comprises 12 residues. The CDR3 DNA follows: TGTGCCAGCAGGGGACAGGACACTGAAGCTTTCTTT. This translates into CASRGQDTEAFF.

The V gene is TRBV25-1, the J gene TRBJ2-7, with 7 positions matching TRBD2. CDR3 size: 16 residues. J lost 4 bases, V lost 2 bases, and 11 bases had no gene match. Germline V gene sequence: CDR1 MGHDK, CDR2 SYGVNS. The CDR3 coding sequence is TGTGCCAGCAGTGAAGGGGGGGTCAGGGATTTGTACGAGCAGTACTTC. This translates into CASSEGGVRDLYEQYF.

The rearrangement uses TRBV19 and TRBJ1-1, with 8 bases fitting TRBD1. The CDR3 totals 15 residues. Losses at the gene ends were 3 bases for V and 3 bases for J; bases not matched to a gene: 6. The V gene's germline CDR1 is LNHDA and CDR2 SQIVND (reference sequence). CDR3 nucleotides: TGTGCCAGTAGTATGGGGCAGGGGGCGTACACTGAAGCTTTCTTT. Amino acids: CASSMGQGAYTEAFF.

This clone was seen once. This chain uses TRBV28 with TRBJ2-7; D might be TRBD2 (6 bases). The CDR3 length is 14 residues. The V end was cut by 3 bases, the J end by 6 bases, with 15 bases between. Germline CDR1 is MDHEN and CDR2 is SYDVKM. The CDR3 DNA is TGTGCCAGCAGTTTCGGGACTCGAGCTGGCGAGCAGTACTTC. Amino acids: CASSFGTRAGEQYF.

The chain recombines TRBV10-1 with TRBJ2-2; D unclear. Trimming removed 0 bases from V and 5 bases from J, with 4 bases in between. The CDR3 has 13 residues. The germline gives CDR1 WNHNN, CDR2 SYGVQD (reference sequence). The CDR3 spells CASSESITGELFF. DNA of the CDR3: TGCGCCAGCAGTGAGTCTATTACCGGGGAGCTGTTTTTT.

A single count supports this clone. The chain joins TRBV28 to TRBJ2-3, with 9 bases identical to TRBD1. V gave up 8 bases and J gave up 0 bases; unmatched junction bases: 9. Germline CDR1 MDHEN, CDR2 SYDVKM. The CDR3 spans 16 residues. The CDR3 protein is CASASLQGASTDTQYF. The DNA for the CDR3 is TGTGCCAGCGCCAGTCTACAGGGGGCGAGCACAGATACGCAGTATTTT.

This clone was detected only once. The V gene is TRBV19, the J gene TRBJ1-6; D gene uncertain. V lost 9 bases, J lost 8 bases, and 14 bases lay in between. The length of the CDR3 is 13 residues. Germline V gene lookup returns CDR1 LNHDA and CDR2 SQIVND (reference sequence). The CDR3 here is CASTTLGDSPLHF. The CDR3 region has the DNA TGTGCCAGCACCACCCTCGGGGATTCACCCCTCCACTTT.

In this sample, this clone turned up once. The CDR3 spells CASSQQDHTEAFF. CDR3 sequence (DNA): TGTGCCAGCAGTCAACAGGACCACACTGAAGCTTTCTTT. The rearrangement uses TRBV7-9 and TRBJ1-1; perhaps TRBD1 as D (5 bases). The CDR3 runs 13 residues. Germline CDR1 SEHNR, CDR2 FQNEAQ (reference sequence). V was cut by 6 bases and J by 3 bases, with 11 bases left in between. Full variable domain (remainder filled in from reference TRBV7-9 and TRBJ1-1): DTGVSQNPRHKITKRGQNVTFRCDPISEHNRLYWYRQTLGQGPEFLTYFQNEAQLEKSRLLSDRFSAERPKGSFSTLEIQRTEQGDSAMYLCASSQQDHTEAFFGQGTRLTVV.

The rearrangement links TRBV27 to TRBJ2-1; 9 bases fit TRBD2. The V and J ends lost 8 bases and 7 bases, in that order; junction bases with no gene match: 6. Germline values: CDR1 MNHEY, CDR2 SMNVEV (reference sequence). CDR3 length: 13 residues. CDR3 in amino acids: CASASGNLNEQFF. DNA for the CDR3: TGTGCCAGCGCTAGCGGGAACTTAAATGAGCAGTTCTTC.

The gene calls are TRBV24-1 and TRBJ2-1, with 9 bases lining up with TRBD1. In germline, CDR1 is KGHDR, CDR2 SFDVKD. This CDR3 has 17 residues. After removal of 2 bases from V and 6 bases from J, the junction contained 10 bases not matched to a gene. CDR3 residues: CATSDSAGTGILNEQFF. In DNA form, the CDR3 reads TGTGCCACCAGTGATTCCGCCGGGACAGGGATTCTCAATGAGCAGTTCTTC.